This paragraph covers one TCR beta chain sequence. Its specific antigen is unknown. Base qualities are not recorded, but no much larger clone differs from it by a single base. TCRbeta CDR3 regions were amplified from genomic DNA using the immunoSEQ Assay, a bias-controlled multiplex PCR. Regarding the original processing steps: Within the assay, amplification of reference gene primers was used to estimate how many nucleated cells each sample contained. To quantify the absolute abundance of each unique TCRbeta CDR3 rearrangement, sequence reads were collapsed and filtered. Productive Simpson clonality was computed per sample as the square root of Simpson's diversity index over productive rearrangements. This immuneACCESS table, as held by TCRdb, lists in-frame sequences with V and J called but not all clones. Of the missing ones, under half trace to an unresolved V gene in checked studies; the others have no known cause. V and J calls and clone size are those listed in that table; D and trimming were worked out from the DNA. The sample contains a few hundred thousand clones, approximately 86% of them found a single time. Jointly, the top ten make up 4% to 5.5% of the sample.

These data are taken from a study of blood T cell repertoires in COVID-19 (dated by TCRdb to the early 2020s). As for the study more broadly: Collaborator samples came from the United States, Italy and Spain and covered acute and convalescent phases of COVID-19. The prospective study material was composed of cDNA or gDNA derived from T cells, B-cell-depleted T cells, or PBMCs. The dataset comprised deeply sampled blood TCRbeta repertoires from subjects exposed to, actively infected with, or recovered from COVID-19. A freely available public database, intended as a resource for researchers studying the immune response to SARS-CoV-2, is where the repertoires were released. Samples were obtained from the ongoing ImmuneRACE study (first 160 participants) and from 950 to 1,500 subjects provided by 6 global collaborators. The sample metadata nearly always contained a de-identified subject ID, COVID-19 status, age in years and sex. Where available, HLA class I and class II types were taken from metadata supplied by the sample provider and were not determined by assay-based typing. General conclusions and limits of the study: How much clinical and demographic metadata was included differed by source and by participant, and the metadata was provided uncurated.

Enrolling through a virtual design, the prospective study's participants ranged in age from about 18 to 89 years and lived across some 23 United States geographic areas. In the prospective study, cohorts were assigned on the basis of participant-reported clinical history obtained from a screening survey and a study questionnaire. In the prospective study, whole blood, serum and a nasopharyngeal or oropharyngeal swab were collected from each participant by mobile phlebotomists. Prospective study participants could optionally give additional blood draws and questionnaires over an approximately two-month period. Blood samples from the prospective study were shipped frozen or at room temperature prior to DNA extraction. The CDR3, from cysteine to phenylalanine, totals 15 residues. Kept here is only the CDR3 DNA, which spans 45 bases and is read in frame from base 1. The junction carries 15 bases between V and J, which are trimmed by 5 bases and 4 bases respectively. The germline V gene gives CDR1 as SGHTA and CDR2 as FQGNSA.

This TCR was recovered from a woman between 35 and 50 years old with acute COVID-19. The sequenced sample consisted of PBMCs or T cells enriched from blood (not recorded which). The chain is made from TRBV7-2 and TRBJ1-3; the D gene assignment is ambiguous. The CDR3 region reads CASSPGVTPGNTIYF. The base sequence is TGTGCCAGCAGCCCCGGGGTCACTCCAGGAAACACCATATATTTT.